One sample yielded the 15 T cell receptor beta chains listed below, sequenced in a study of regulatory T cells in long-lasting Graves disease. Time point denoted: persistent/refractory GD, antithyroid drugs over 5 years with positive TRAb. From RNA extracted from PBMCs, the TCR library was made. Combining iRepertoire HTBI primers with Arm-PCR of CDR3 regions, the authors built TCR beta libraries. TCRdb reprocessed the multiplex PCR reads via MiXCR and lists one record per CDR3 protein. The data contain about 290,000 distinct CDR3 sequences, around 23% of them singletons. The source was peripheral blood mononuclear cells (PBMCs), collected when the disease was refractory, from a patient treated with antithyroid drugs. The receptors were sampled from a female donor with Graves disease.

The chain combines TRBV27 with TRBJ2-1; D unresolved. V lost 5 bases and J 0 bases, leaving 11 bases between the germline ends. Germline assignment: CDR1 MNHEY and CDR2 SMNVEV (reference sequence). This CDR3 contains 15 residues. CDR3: CASSPLENSYNEQFF. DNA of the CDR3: TGTGCCAGCAGTCCCCTAGAAAACTCCTACAATGAGCAGTTCTTC.

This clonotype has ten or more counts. CDR3 DNA: TGTGCCAGCTCACCAGAAGGAAACACCATATATTTT. As protein: CASSPEGNTIYF. V is TRBV18 and J is TRBJ1-3; no definite D call. Germline assignment: CDR1 KGHSH and CDR2 LQKENI. V was shortened by 2 bases and J by 4 bases, with 3 bases between the two germline ends. The CDR3 is 12 residues long.

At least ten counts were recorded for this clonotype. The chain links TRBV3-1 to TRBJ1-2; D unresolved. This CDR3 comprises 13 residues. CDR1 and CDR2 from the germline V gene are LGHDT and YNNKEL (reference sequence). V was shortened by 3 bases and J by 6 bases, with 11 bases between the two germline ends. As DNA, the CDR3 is TGTGCCAGCAGCCACCCTATGGTGGATGGCTACACCTTC. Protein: CASSHPMVDGYTF.

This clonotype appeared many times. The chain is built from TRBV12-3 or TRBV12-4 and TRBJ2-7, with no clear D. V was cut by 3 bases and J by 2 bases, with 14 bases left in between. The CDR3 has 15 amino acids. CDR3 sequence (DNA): TGTGCCAGCAGTTTGTTGGCAAGAGGAGCCTACGAGCAGTACTTC. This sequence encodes CASSLLARGAYEQYF.

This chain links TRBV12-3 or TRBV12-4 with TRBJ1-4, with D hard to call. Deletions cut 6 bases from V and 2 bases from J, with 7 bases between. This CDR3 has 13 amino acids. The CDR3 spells CASRDRTNEKLFF. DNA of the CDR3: TGTGCCAGCAGGGATCGGACTAATGAAAAACTGTTTTTT.

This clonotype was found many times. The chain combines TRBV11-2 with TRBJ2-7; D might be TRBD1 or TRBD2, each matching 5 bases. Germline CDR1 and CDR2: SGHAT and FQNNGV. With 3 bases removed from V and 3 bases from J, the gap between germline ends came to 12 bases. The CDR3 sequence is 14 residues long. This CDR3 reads CASSFGTEVYEQYF. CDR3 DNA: TGTGCCAGCAGCTTCGGGACGGAGGTCTACGAGCAGTACTTC.

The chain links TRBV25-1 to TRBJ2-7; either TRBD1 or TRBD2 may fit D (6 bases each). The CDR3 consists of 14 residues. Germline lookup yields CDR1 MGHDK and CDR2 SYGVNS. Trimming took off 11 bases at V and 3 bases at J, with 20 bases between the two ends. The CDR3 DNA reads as TGTGCCCGAGATGTGGGGGGCGCCGACTACGAGCAGTACTTC. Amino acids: CARDVGGADYEQYF.

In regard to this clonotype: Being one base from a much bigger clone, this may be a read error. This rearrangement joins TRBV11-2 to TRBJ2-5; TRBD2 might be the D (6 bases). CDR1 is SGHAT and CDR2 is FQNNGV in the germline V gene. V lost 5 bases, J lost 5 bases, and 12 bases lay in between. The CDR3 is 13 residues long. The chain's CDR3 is CASSLPGLETQYF. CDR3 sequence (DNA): TGTGCCAGCAGCCTACCGGGACTTGAGACCCAGTACTTC.

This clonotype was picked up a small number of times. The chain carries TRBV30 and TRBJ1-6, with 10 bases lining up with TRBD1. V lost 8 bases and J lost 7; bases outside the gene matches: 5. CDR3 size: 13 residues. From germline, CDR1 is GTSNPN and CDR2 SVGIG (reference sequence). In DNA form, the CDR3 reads TGTGCCATACCGGGACAGGGGAATTCACCCCTCCACTTT. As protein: CAIPGQGNSPLHF.

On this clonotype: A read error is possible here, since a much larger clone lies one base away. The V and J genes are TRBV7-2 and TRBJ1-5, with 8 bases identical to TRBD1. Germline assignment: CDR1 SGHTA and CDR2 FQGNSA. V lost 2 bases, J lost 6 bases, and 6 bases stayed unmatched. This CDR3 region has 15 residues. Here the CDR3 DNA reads TGTGCCAGCAGCTTACCCAGGGGGCGCGGTCAGCCCCAGCATTTT. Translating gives CASSLPRGRGQPQHF.

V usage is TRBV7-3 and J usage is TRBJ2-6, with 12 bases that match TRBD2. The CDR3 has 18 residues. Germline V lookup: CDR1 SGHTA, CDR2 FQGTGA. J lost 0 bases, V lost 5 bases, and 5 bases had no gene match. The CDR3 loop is CASSIGLAGSSGANVLTF. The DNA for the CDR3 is TGTGCCAGCAGCATCGGACTAGCGGGAAGCTCTGGGGCCAACGTCCTGACTTTC.

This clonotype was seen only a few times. The CDR3 protein is CAITRGGGGEETQYF. Written as DNA, the CDR3 is TGTGCCATCACCCGAGGTGGAGGGGGAGAGGAGACCCAGTACTTC. The gene calls are TRBV10-3 and TRBJ2-5, with D possibly being TRBD1 or TRBD2 (6 bases each). Trimming took 7 bases from V and 5 from J, leaving 20 bases between them. Germline CDR1 reads ENHRY; CDR2 reads SYGVKD. This CDR3 is built from 15 residues.

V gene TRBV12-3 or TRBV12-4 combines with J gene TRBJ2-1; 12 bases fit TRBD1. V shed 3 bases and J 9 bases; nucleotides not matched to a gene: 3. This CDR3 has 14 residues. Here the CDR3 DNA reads TGTGCCAGCAGTTTGGGACAGGGGGCCTCTGAGCAGTTCTTC. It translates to CASSLGQGASEQFF.

In DNA form, the CDR3 reads TGTGCCAGCAGTTTTGGGACTAGCGGCACAGATACGCAGTATTTT. As protein: CASSFGTSGTDTQYF. This rearrangement joins TRBV12-3 or TRBV12-4 to TRBJ2-3; 10 bases are shared with TRBD2. The CDR3 consists of 15 residues. V was clipped by 3 bases and J by 1 base; unmatched bases: 1.

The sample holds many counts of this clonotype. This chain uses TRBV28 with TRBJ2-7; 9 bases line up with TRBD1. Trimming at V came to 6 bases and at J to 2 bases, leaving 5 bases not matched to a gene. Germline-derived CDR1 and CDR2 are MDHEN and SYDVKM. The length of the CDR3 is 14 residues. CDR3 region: CASRKQGATYEQYF. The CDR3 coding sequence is TGTGCCAGCAGGAAACAGGGGGCAACCTACGAGCAGTACTTC.